This T cell receptor beta chain appears in the sequencing data of a study of human T cells and chemical hapten exposure. Noted time point: patch test 1, 2 weeks after DPC sensitization. Treatment given: therapeutic diphenylcyclopropenone sensitization with weekly scalp DPC. TCRdb fed the RACE reads into MiXCR, producing one record per CDR3 protein. The sample holds about 120,000 distinct CDR3 sequences; around 13% are singletons and the top ten take about 0.9%. This clonotype was counted only a few times. This CDR3 has 14 residues. Germline loops: CDR1 SGHTA, CDR2 FQGNSA. Losses at the gene ends were 8 bases for V and 5 bases for J; bases not matched to a gene: 9.

This sequence originates from a man in his late teens or twenties with alopecia areata. Some clones in this sample may be carry-over from other donors' samples. The rearrangement joins TRBV7-2 to TRBJ1-2; 9 bases line up with TRBD1. Here the sequenced sample was whole blood, taken in connection with sensitization to the hapten diphenylcyclopropenone (DPC). The CDR3 loop is CASSLTGGLYGYTF. The CDR3, as DNA: TGTGCCAGCTCCTTGACAGGGGGGCTTTATGGCTACACCTTC.